Many counts were recorded for the clone carrying this TCR beta chain. Its antigen is currently unknown. Amplification of TCR beta CDR3 regions was performed using RNA transcripts as template. HTBI primers drove first-round RT-PCR of the TCR CDR3. TCRdb reprocessed the multiplex PCR reads via MiXCR and lists one record per CDR3 protein. Counted here are around 380,000 distinct CDR3 sequences, roughly 12% occurring once; the ten biggest clones make up less than 25%. CDR1 is SEHNR, CDR2 FQNEAQ, per germline (reference sequence). The ends were cut back, 3 bases at V and 1 base at J, with 12 bases in the middle. The CDR3 length is 15 residues. The source of the sample is a study of T cells in Graves' hyperthyroidism and ophthalmopathy. Study observations and caveats: Prediction of ophthalmopathy progression came a median roughly 7.1 months pre-onset.

It was uncontrolled infection, other autoimmune disease, pregnancy or lactation that excluded patients. Preceding any ophthalmopathy symptoms, the blood sample dates from first hyperthyroidism diagnosis. Approximately 9.3 ml of fresh peripheral blood supplied the PBMCs. Input material: blood. This receptor was taken from a young man with Graves' hyperthyroidism that later progressed to Graves' ophthalmopathy. The rearrangement joins TRBV7-9 to TRBJ1-1; tentatively, D is TRBD1 (5 bases). The CDR3: CASSLGRGGNTEAFF. The CDR3 bases are TGTGCCAGCAGCTTGGGTCGGGGGGGGAACACTGAAGCTTTCTTT.